Listed below are T cell receptor beta chains from one sample, sequenced in a study of T cell clonotyping in hematopoietic cell transplantation. The assay was immunoSEQ multiplex PCR, and TCRdb's table has in-frame clones only and misses some. The sample has fewer than 25,000 clones; 70% to 80% are singletons. The sequencing here drew on peripheral blood mononuclear cells, taken before stem cell transplant. The receptors originated from a man in his sixties with acute myeloid leukemia. Some clones in this sample may be carry-over from other donors' samples. Both conserved end residues are part of each CDR3. Each record gives: D gene, J gene, V gene, clone size, CDR3 protein, CDR3 DNA. D genes are given only for firm matches. The size of a clone is reported for some rows only, either as once, few or many, or as a class for expanded clones.

>NA|TRBJ2-7|TRBV11-1|NA
CASSLGQSREQYF
TGTGCCAGCAGCCTTGGACAGTCGAGGGAGCAGTACTTC
>NA|TRBJ1-2|TRBV6-5|NA
CASSQAQVGDYTF
TGTGCCAGCAGCCAGGCCCAAGTTGGAGACTACACCTTC
>NA|TRBJ1-1|TRBV30|NA
CAWGLQEDTEAFF
TGTGCCTGGGGTTTACAGGAGGACACTGAAGCTTTCTTT
>NA|TRBJ2-1|TRBV4-3|NA
CASSQDPFAVVNEQFF
TGCGCCAGCAGCCAAGATCCGTTTGCCGTGGTGAATGAGCAGTTCTTC
>NA|TRBJ2-5|TRBV7-8|NA
CASRWRGEETQYF
TGTGCCAGCCGCTGGCGGGGAGAAGAGACCCAGTACTTC
>TRBD1|TRBJ1-2|TRBV5-1|NA
CASSPLEGGNYGYTF
TGCGCCAGCAGCCCCCTAGAAGGGGGCAACTATGGCTACACCTTC
>TRBD1|TRBJ2-7|TRBV30|NA
CAWTTGREQYF
TGTGCCTGGACGACAGGGAGAGAGCAGTACTTC
>TRBD1|TRBJ2-5|TRBV5-5|NA
CASNYHRQGEETQYF
TGTGCCAGCAACTACCATCGACAGGGAGAAGAGACCCAGTACTTC
>NA|TRBJ1-1|TRBV15|NA
CATSRDPVVSKEAFF
TGTGCCACCAGCAGAGATCCGGTTGTAAGCAAAGAAGCTTTCTTT
>NA|TRBJ1-2|TRBV6-5|NA
CASSYSNSNYGYTF
TGTGCCAGCAGTTACTCGAACAGCAACTATGGCTACACCTTC
>TRBD1|TRBJ1-1|TRBV18|NA
CASSPGTGDTEAFF
TGTGCCAGCTCACCAGGGACAGGGGACACTGAAGCTTTCTTT
>TRBD1|TRBJ2-5|TRBV6-6|NA
CASSDRGRRQETQYF
TGTGCCAGCAGTGACAGGGGGCGCAGGCAAGAGACCCAGTACTTC
>NA|TRBJ2-3|TRBV5-1|once
CASSLGTSTDTQYF
TGCGCCAGCAGCTTGGGGACTAGCACAGATACGCAGTATTTT
>NA|TRBJ2-1|TRBV2|NA
CASSPEGGWAEQFF
TGTGCCAGCAGCCCGGAGGGGGGGTGGGCTGAGCAGTTCTTC
>NA|TRBJ2-7|TRBV30|NA
CAWSEPNYEQYF
TGTGCCTGGAGTGAGCCCAACTACGAGCAGTACTTC
>NA|TRBJ2-7|TRBV30|NA
CAADGELSYEQYF
TGTGCCGCGGACGGTGAGCTCTCCTACGAGCAGTACTTC
>NA|TRBJ2-7|TRBV7-3|NA
CASSSQGSRGLNEQYF
TGTGCCAGCAGCTCCCAAGGGAGCAGGGGTTTGAACGAGCAGTACTTC
>NA|TRBJ2-3|TRBV5-6|NA
CASSFTLDTQYF
TGTGCCAGCAGCTTTACTTTAGATACGCAGTATTTT
>TRBD2|TRBJ2-3|TRBV7-9|NA
CASSLTSTGEVTQYF
TGTGCCAGCAGCCTGACTAGCACCGGAGAGGTTACGCAGTATTTT
>TRBD2|TRBJ2-7|TRBV5-4|NA
CASSTSSGAPLEQYF
TGTGCCAGCAGCACATCTAGCGGGGCCCCTCTCGAGCAGTACTTC
>NA|TRBJ1-5|TRBV30|NA
CAWSVAGYSNQPQHF
TGTGCCTGGAGTGTAGCGGGCTATAGCAATCAGCCCCAGCATTTT
>NA|TRBJ1-5|TRBV9|NA
CASSVDSSNQPQHF
TGTGCCAGCAGCGTCGACAGCAGCAATCAGCCCCAGCATTTT
>TRBD1|TRBJ2-2|TRBV2|NA
CASSDRGQTGELFF
TGTGCCAGCAGTGATAGGGGACAGACCGGGGAGCTGTTTTTT
>NA|TRBJ1-5|TRBV4-3|NA
CASSQRWDQPQHF
TGCGCCAGCAGCCAACGATGGGATCAGCCCCAGCATTTT
>NA|TRBJ2-3|TRBV27|NA
CASSPRPSTDTQYF
TGTGCCAGCAGTCCCAGACCTAGCACAGATACGCAGTATTTT
>NA|TRBJ2-1|TRBV11-3|NA
CASSFRTAASEQFF
TGTGCCAGCAGCTTCAGGACAGCCGCCTCGGAGCAGTTCTTC
>TRBD2|TRBJ2-2|TRBV6-5|NA
CASRSGGARTGELFF
TGTGCCAGCCGTAGCGGGGGGGCCAGGACCGGGGAGCTGTTTTTT
>NA|TRBJ1-2|TRBV7-7|NA
CASSLILQGGYTF
TGTGCTAGCAGCTTAATTCTACAGGGTGGCTACACCTTC
>TRBD1|TRBJ1-2|TRBV19|NA
CASRPGTGNYGYTF
TGTGCCAGTAGGCCCGGGACAGGTAACTATGGCTACACCTTC
>NA|TRBJ2-1|TRBV5-1|once
CASSLPGGNEQFF
TGCGCCAGCAGCTTGCCCGGCGGGAATGAGCAGTTCTTC
>TRBD1|TRBJ2-7|TRBV25-1|NA
CASSEKGQGYEQYF
TGTGCCAGCAGTGAGAAGGGACAGGGCTACGAGCAGTACTTC
>NA|TRBJ1-2|TRBV7-8|few
CATRDREVYTF
TGTGCCACGAGGGACCGAGAGGTCTACACCTTC
>TRBD1|TRBJ1-1|TRBV6-5|NA
CASSPTGGEAFF
TGTGCCAGCAGTCCAACAGGGGGTGAAGCTTTCTTT
>TRBD2|TRBJ2-5|TRBV25-1|NA
CASSVGGIGETQYF
TGTGCCAGCAGTGTGGGGGGGATTGGAGAGACCCAGTACTTC
>TRBD1|TRBJ2-7|TRBV6-5|NA
CASSLGQGPYEQYF
TGTGCCAGCAGTTTGGGACAGGGGCCCTACGAGCAGTACTTC
>NA|TRBJ1-5|TRBV29-1|NA
CSALTGPWASQHF
TGCAGCGCTCTGACTGGTCCGTGGGCATCCCAGCATTTT
>TRBD1|TRBJ2-2|TRBV7-9|NA
CASSVTGVLWAGELFF
TGTGCCAGCAGCGTTACAGGGGTGCTCTGGGCCGGGGAGCTGTTTTTT
>TRBD1|TRBJ1-4|TRBV27|NA
CASAGTGREKLFF
TGTGCCAGCGCCGGGACAGGGAGAGAAAAACTGTTTTTT
>NA|TRBJ2-1|TRBV30|NA
CAGASESSYNEQFF
TGTGCCGGAGCTAGCGAAAGCTCCTACAATGAGCAGTTCTTC
>NA|TRBJ2-7|TRBV9|NA
CASSAQIGEGYEQYF
TGTGCCAGCAGCGCCCAAATAGGGGAAGGCTACGAGCAGTACTTC
>NA|TRBJ2-7|TRBV4-2|NA
CASSRELSGHSYEQYF
TGTGCCAGCAGCCGAGAATTAAGCGGGCACTCCTACGAGCAGTACTTC
>NA|TRBJ1-1|TRBV14|NA
CASSPGVVSEAFF
TGTGCCAGCAGCCCGGGGGTAGTCTCTGAAGCTTTCTTT